This T cell receptor beta chain was captured by sequencing in a study of CD8 T cells in Susac syndrome. Study results and caveats: By the study's own acknowledgment, its TCR sequencing and HLA analysis included relatively few individuals.

Note on this clonotype: Its specificity is not known.

An amount of RNA that ranged from roughly 0.5 to 1 ug was reverse transcribed with random hexamers. Amplification of TCR beta CDR3 spanned 54 Vbeta and 13 Jbeta via immunoSEQ multiplex PCR. MiXCR was run by TCRdb on the immunoSEQ multiplex PCR reads, yielding one entry per CDR3 protein. The table lists under 200,000 distinct CDR3 sequences, over 85% of them singletons, with about 0.1% in the top ten. FACS enriched CD8+ TEMRA cells, while bulk CD8+ and CD4+ were negatively isolated. CDR3 length equals 13 residues. Looked up from germline, CDR1 is LGHNT and CDR2 is FRNRAP. V dropped 6 bases and J dropped 10 bases, with 16 bases sitting between them.

The chain carries TRBV12-5 and TRBJ2-1, with D unresolved. The TCR was taken from a human donor in good health. The sequencing sample was made of CD4+ T cells from PBMCs. CDR3 sequence: CASGLPEAIEQFF. CDR3 DNA: TGTGCTAGTGGCCTTCCGGAAGCGATAGAGCAGTTCTTC.